This T cell receptor beta chain comes out of a study of control samples from healthy donors and cancer patients. Profiling relied on immunoSEQ multiplex PCR, and the TCRdb table lists in-frame clones only, not all of them. The sample data list under 200,000 clones. The CDR3 covers 15 residues. V gave up 1 base and J gave up 3 bases, with 12 bases separating them. Per germline, CDR1 SEHNR and CDR2 FQNEAQ (reference sequence). This rearrangement joins TRBV7-9 to TRBJ1-1; a weak D match, TRBD1 (6 bases). The sample taken for sequencing was blood. The receptor was derived from a woman in her thirties in good health. CDR3 in amino acids: CASSLDGGQDTEAFF. The CDR3 DNA follows: TGTGCCAGCAGCTTAGATGGGGGGCAGGACACTGAAGCTTTCTTT.